The 8 T cell receptor beta chains listed next were all sequenced from one sample in a study of shared clonotypes between healthy human individuals. CD45RO-negative CD8 cells positively selected for CCR7 made up the naive population, which excluded terminally differentiated effector memory CD45RA+ cells. This table comes from immunoSEQ multiplex PCR, and its TCRdb copy is limited to in-frame clones, with some not included. The sample has roughly 2,000,000 clones, about 94% seen once. The sample was naive CD8+ T cells sorted from blood. The receptors originated from a man between 18 and 35 years old in good health.

Worth noting for this clone: Other DNA sequences within the sample encode an identical CDR3. The V call is TRBV11-2, the J call TRBJ2-1; 7 bases line up with TRBD2. The CDR3 contains 12 residues. CDR1 is SGHAT, CDR2 FQNNGV, per germline. V was pared by 6 bases and J by 5 bases, with 1 base of the junction left unmatched. Here the CDR3 DNA reads TGTGCCAGCAGTGGGACTAACAATGAGCAGTTCTTC. It yields the protein CASSGTNNEQFF.

This clone was observed a single time. At one end, the junction sequence differs from germline, possibly due to a read error. This chain links TRBV7-7 with TRBJ2-1; the match to TRBD2 covers 12 bases. The germline V gene has CDR1 SSHAT and CDR2 FNYEAQ (reference sequence). The CDR3 runs to 17 residues. The CDR3 loop reads CASSLETSGSPMNEQFF. DNA for the CDR3: TGTGCTAGCAGCTTAGAGACTAGCGGGAGCCCTATGAATGAGCAGTTCTTC.

This chain connects TRBV4-2 to TRBJ2-7, with D possibly matching TRBD1 (6 bases). The CDR3 is 13 amino acids. Germline V gene lookup returns CDR1 LGHNA and CDR2 YNFKEQ. The V gene lost 5 bases and the J gene lost 3 bases, with 11 bases spanning the gap. Written as DNA, the CDR3 is TGTGCCAGCAGCAACAGGGTAGACTACGAGCAGTACTTC. It specifies CASSNRVDYEQYF.

V is TRBV5-5 and J is TRBJ2-3; D gene ambiguous. The CDR3 loop spans 14 amino acids. Trimming shortened V by 5 bases and J by 2 bases, and 12 bases separated the two germline ends. CDR1 SGHKS and CDR2 YYEKEE come from the germline V gene (reference sequence). CDR3 amino acids: CASSRVAFTDTQYF. CDR3 sequence (DNA): TGTGCCAGCAGTCGGGTGGCTTTCACAGATACGCAGTATTTT.

The V and J genes are TRBV4-3 and TRBJ2-1; D unresolved. CDR1 and CDR2 (germline): LGHNA, YSLEER. Deletions cut 0 bases from V and 1 base from J, with 10 bases between. This CDR3 is 16 amino acids long. The CDR3 sequence is CASSQDMASSYNEQFF. DNA for the CDR3: TGCGCCAGCAGCCAAGATATGGCGAGTTCCTACAATGAGCAGTTCTTC.

This clone has only one observation. The same CDR3 also results from other DNA sequences found in this sample. The V gene is TRBV11-2, the J gene TRBJ2-3; the D is unclear. The CDR3 has 13 amino acids. CDR1 SGHAT and CDR2 FQNNGV come from the germline V gene. V shed 3 bases and J shed 2 bases, with 6 bases lying between them. CDR3 sequence reads: CASSLMTTDTQYF. In nucleotides, the CDR3 is TGTGCCAGCAGCTTGATGACCACAGATACGCAGTATTTT.

The sample holds one count of this clone. The V gene is TRBV5-6, the J gene TRBJ2-5; 9 bases line up with TRBD2. The CDR3 contains 18 residues. The V and J ends lost 4 bases and 7 bases, in that order; junction bases with no gene match: 20. The germline gives CDR1 SGHDT, CDR2 YYEEEE. The CDR3 bases are TGTGCCAGCAGCCATGCCTCGGAACTGGCGGGGGGGCCAGGGACCCAGTACTTC. The encoded protein is CASSHASELAGGPGTQYF. The full variable domain, in which reference TRBV5-6 and TRBJ2-5 provide the parts outside the CDR3, is DAGVTQSPTHLIKTRGQQVTLRCSPKSGHDTVSWYQQALGQGPQFIFQYYEEEERQRGNFPDRFSGHQFPNYSSELNVNALLLGDSALYLCASSHASELAGGPGTQYFGPGTRLLVL.

V is TRBV11-2 and J is TRBJ2-3; TRBD1 might be the D (6 bases). The V and J ends lost 5 bases and 1 base respectively, with 13 bases between them. The germline CDR1 and CDR2 sequences are SGHAT and FQNNGV. The CDR3 sequence is 15 residues long. CDR3 protein: CASSKLKGGTDTQYF. In DNA form, the CDR3 reads TGTGCCAGCAGCAAACTAAAGGGGGGCACAGATACGCAGTATTTT.